The rows below give T cell receptor beta chains drawn from one sample of a study of cytomegalovirus exposure and HLA in healthy donors. Data came from immunoSEQ multiplex PCR; TCRdb stores just in-frame clones and leaves some out. The data hold 95,000 to 150,000 clones, with 50% to 75% observed a single time. The material sequenced was PBMCs. The receptors originated from a woman in her 40s in good health and CMV-seropositive. Both conserved end residues are part of each CDR3. Fields, in order: clone size, D gene, J gene, V gene, CDR3 DNA, CDR3 protein. D genes are given only for firm matches. Some rows have no size entry. The others give once, few or many, or a class for an expanded clone.

NA,NA,TRBJ1-2,TRBV5-5,TGTGCCAGCAGCTTGGGGGGCCTTAACTATGGCTACACCTTC,CASSLGGLNYGYTF
once,NA,TRBJ2-1,TRBV10-3,TGTGCCATCAGTGATCGGGGGGCGAACAATGAGCAGTTCTTC,CAISDRGANNEQFF
NA,TRBD1,TRBJ1-5,TRBV27,TGTGCCAGCAGTTTATCGGGGGACAGTAACAATCAGCCCCAGCATTTT,CASSLSGDSNNQPQHF
NA,NA,TRBJ1-2,TRBV28,TGTGCCAGCAGTTTAAACGGGGTGCATGGCTACACCTTC,CASSLNGVHGYTF
few,NA,TRBJ2-3,TRBV5-6,TGTGCCAGCAACTCACTATGGGGGGGCGGTCCGGTTGATACGCAGTATTTT,CASNSLWGGGPVDTQYF
NA,NA,TRBJ2-7,TRBV27,TGTGCCAGCAGTTTCTCCCCCGGGGAGACCGAGCAGTACTTC,CASSFSPGETEQYF
once,TRBD1,TRBJ1-2,TRBV5-1,TGCGCCAGCAGCCAAATGCCGGGACAGGGGGCGGTTGGCTACACCTTC,CASSQMPGQGAVGYTF
NA,NA,TRBJ1-1,TRBV2,TGTGCCAGCACCGAGTGGAACACTGAAGCTTTCTTT,CASTEWNTEAFF
NA,TRBD1,TRBJ1-1,TRBV27,TGTGCCAGCAGTTTACAAGGACAGGGCGTAGCTTTCTTT,CASSLQGQGVAFF
NA,TRBD1,TRBJ2-3,TRBV2,TGTGCCAGCAGTAAAGGGGGCGCAGCAGATACGCAGTATTTT,CASSKGGAADTQYF
few,NA,TRBJ2-7,TRBV21-1,TGTGCCAGCAGCAGAGACAAGAACTACGAGCAGTACTTC,CASSRDKNYEQYF
few,NA,TRBJ1-5,TRBV2,TGTGCCAGCAGTGAACCAGGGTACAATCAGCCCCAGCATTTT,CASSEPGYNQPQHF
few,NA,TRBJ1-1,TRBV7-2,TGTGCCAGCAGCTTAGTTGTGGGGGCGGACACTGAAGCTTTCTTT,CASSLVVGADTEAFF
NA,NA,TRBJ2-4,TRBV6-5,TGTGCCAGCAGTTACAGGGGATTTGGTTTGAACATTCAGTACTTC,CASSYRGFGLNIQYF
NA,TRBD1,TRBJ2-5,TRBV7-2,TGTGCCAGCAGCTTGGTGACAGGGGGGGGAGAGACCCAGTACTTC,CASSLVTGGGETQYF
NA,TRBD2,TRBJ2-1,TRBV19,TGTGCCAGTAGTATTATGCTAGCGGGGGGGTCGGGGCAGTTCTTC,CASSIMLAGGSGQFF
NA,NA,TRBJ2-7,TRBV11-3,TGTGCCAGCAGCTTAGCAGGGAATGGGCAGTACTTC,CASSLAGNGQYF
NA,TRBD2,TRBJ2-7,TRBV5-6,TGTGCCAGCAGCTTGACTAGCGGGAGGGCCAACGAGCAGTACTTC,CASSLTSGRANEQYF
few,NA,TRBJ1-2,TRBV6-5,TGTGCCAGCAGTTACTCGATACAGGCCAGTTCGGAAGGCTACACCTTC,CASSYSIQASSEGYTF
NA,TRBD1,TRBJ2-7,TRBV2,TGTGCCAGCAGTTCTACAGGGGACGAGCAGTACTTC,CASSSTGDEQYF
NA,NA,TRBJ2-7,TRBV5-1,TGCGCCAGCAGCTTGGCCCAGGGGTGGGACGAGCAGTACTTC,CASSLAQGWDEQYF
NA,TRBD2,TRBJ2-1,TRBV13,TGTGCCAGCAGCCGTCTGGGCGGGAGGGCCGGAAATGAGCAGTTCTTC,CASSRLGGRAGNEQFF